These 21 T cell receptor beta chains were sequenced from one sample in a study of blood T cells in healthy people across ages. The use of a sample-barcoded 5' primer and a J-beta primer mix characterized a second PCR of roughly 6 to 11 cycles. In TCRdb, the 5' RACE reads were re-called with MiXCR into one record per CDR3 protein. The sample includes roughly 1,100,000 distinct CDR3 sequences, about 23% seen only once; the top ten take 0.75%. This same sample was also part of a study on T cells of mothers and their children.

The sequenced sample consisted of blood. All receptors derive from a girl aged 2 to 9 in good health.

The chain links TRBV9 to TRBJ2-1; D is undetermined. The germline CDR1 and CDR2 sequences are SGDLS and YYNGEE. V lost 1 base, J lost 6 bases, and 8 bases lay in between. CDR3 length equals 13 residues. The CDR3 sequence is CASSVTATNEQFF. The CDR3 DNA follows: TGTGCCAGCAGCGTAACGGCTACCAATGAGCAGTTCTTC. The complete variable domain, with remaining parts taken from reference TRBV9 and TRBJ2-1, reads DSGVTQTPKHLITATGQRVTLRCSPRSGDLSVYWYQQSLDQGLQFLIQYYNGEERAKGNILERFSAQQFPDLHSELNLSSLELGDSALYFCASSVTATNEQFFGPGTRLTVL.

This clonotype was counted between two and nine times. The CDR3 loop reads CSVLMVEAFF. In nucleotides, the CDR3 is TGCAGCGTTTTAATGGTCGAAGCTTTCTTT. The J gene is TRBJ1-1, the V gene TRBV29-1; D remains ambiguous. The CDR3 loop spans 10 amino acids. Trimming took 5 bases from V and 8 from J, leaving 9 bases between them. The germline CDR1 and CDR2 sequences are SQVTM and ANQGSEA.

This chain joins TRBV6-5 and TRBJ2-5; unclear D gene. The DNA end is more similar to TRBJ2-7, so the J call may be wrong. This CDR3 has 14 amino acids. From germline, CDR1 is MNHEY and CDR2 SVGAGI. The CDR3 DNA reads TGTGCCAGCAGTTCGATGGTCGGTGTGGACGAGCAGTACTTC. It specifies CASSSMVGVDEQYF.

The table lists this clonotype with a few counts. For the CDR3, the DNA is TGTGCCAGCAGTTTTCAGGGAAAGGCTGAAGCTTTCTTT. Protein sequence: CASSFQGKAEAFF. The chain combines TRBV28 with TRBJ1-1, with D possibly being TRBD1 (5 bases). V was shortened by 3 bases and J by 6 bases, with 11 bases between the two germline ends. The CDR3 loop spans 13 amino acids. The germline V gene has CDR1 MDHEN and CDR2 SYDVKM.

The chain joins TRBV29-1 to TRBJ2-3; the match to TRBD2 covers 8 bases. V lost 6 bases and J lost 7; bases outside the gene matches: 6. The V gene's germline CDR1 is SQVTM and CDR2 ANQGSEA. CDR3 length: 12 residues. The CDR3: CSVGLEIHTQYF. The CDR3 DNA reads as TGCAGCGTGGGACTAGAGATCCATACGCAGTATTTT.

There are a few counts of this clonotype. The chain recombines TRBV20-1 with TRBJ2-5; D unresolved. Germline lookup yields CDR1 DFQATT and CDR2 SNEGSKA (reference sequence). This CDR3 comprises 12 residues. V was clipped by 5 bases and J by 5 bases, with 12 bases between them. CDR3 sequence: CSAGPVGETQYF. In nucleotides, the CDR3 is TGCAGTGCTGGGCCCGTGGGGGAGACCCAGTACTTC.

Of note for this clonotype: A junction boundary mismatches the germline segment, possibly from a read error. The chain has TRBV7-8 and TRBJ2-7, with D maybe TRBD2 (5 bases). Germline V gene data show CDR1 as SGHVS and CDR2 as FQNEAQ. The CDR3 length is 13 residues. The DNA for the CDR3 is TGTGCCAGCAGCTTAGGGGCGGGCTACGAGCGGTACTTC. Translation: CASSLGAGYERYF. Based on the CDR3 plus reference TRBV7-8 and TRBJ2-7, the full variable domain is GAGVSQSPRYKVAKRGQDVALRCDPISGHVSLFWYQQALGQGPEFLTYFQNEAQLDKSGLPSDRFFAERPEGSVSTLKIQRTQQEDSAVYLCASSLGAGYERYFGPGTRLTVT.

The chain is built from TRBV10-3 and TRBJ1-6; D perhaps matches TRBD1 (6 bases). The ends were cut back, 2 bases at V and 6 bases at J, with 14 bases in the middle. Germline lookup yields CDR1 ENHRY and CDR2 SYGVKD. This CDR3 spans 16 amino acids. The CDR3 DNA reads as TGTGCCATCAGTGAGCCAATCGGGACAATTAATTCACCCCTCCACTTT. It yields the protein CAISEPIGTINSPLHF.

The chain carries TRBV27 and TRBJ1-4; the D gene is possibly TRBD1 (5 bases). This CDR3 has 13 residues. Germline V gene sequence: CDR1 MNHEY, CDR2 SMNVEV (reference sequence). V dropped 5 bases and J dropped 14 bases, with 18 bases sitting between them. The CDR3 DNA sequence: TGTGCCAGCAGTGCCCGGGGCGTATCTAAGCTGTTTTTT. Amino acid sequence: CASSARGVSKLFF.

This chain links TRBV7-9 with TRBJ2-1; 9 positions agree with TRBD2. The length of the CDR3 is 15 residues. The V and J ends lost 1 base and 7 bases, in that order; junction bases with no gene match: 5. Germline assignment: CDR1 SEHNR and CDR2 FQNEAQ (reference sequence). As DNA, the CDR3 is TGTGCCAGCAGCTTAGGGCTTAGCGGGGGTAATGAGCAGTTCTTC. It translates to CASSLGLSGGNEQFF.

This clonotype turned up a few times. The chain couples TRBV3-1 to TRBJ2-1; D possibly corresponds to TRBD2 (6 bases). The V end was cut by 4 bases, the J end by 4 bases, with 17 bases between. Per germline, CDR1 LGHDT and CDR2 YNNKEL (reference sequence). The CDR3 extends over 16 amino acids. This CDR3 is CASSLHLSGDYNEQFF. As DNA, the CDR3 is TGTGCCAGCAGCCTACATCTTAGCGGTGATTACAATGAGCAGTTCTTC.

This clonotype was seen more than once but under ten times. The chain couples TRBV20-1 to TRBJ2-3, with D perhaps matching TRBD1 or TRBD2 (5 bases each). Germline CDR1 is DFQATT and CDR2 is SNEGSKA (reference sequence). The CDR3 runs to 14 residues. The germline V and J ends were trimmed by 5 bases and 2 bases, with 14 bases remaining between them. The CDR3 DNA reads TGCAGTGCTCCAGCTTGGGGGAACACAGATACGCAGTATTTT. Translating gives CSAPAWGNTDTQYF.

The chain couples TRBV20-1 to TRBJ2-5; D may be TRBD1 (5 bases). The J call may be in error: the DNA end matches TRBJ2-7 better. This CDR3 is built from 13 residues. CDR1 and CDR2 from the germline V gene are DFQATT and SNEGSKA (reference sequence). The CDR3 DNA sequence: TGCAGTGCTGAGACGGACACGTCCTACGAGCAGTACTTC. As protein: CSAETDTSYEQYF.

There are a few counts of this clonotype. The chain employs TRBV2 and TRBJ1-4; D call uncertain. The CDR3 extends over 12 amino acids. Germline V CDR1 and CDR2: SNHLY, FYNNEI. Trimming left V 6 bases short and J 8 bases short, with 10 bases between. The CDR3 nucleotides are TGTGCCAGCAGAAACGTAAACGAAAAACTGTTTTTT. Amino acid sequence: CASRNVNEKLFF.

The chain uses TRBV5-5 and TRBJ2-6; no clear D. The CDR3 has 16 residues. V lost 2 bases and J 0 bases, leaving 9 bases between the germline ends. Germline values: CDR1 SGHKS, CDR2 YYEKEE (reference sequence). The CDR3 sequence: CASSLNGNSGANVLTF. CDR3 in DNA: TGTGCCAGCAGCTTAAACGGCAACTCTGGGGCCAACGTCCTGACTTTC.

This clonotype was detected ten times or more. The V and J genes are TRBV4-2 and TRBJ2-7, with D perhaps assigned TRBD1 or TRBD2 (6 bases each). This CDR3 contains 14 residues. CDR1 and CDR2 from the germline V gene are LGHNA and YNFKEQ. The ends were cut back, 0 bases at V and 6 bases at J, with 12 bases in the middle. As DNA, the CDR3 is TGTGCCAGCAGCCAAGATTCCGGAGGGGGCGAGCAGTACTTC. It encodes CASSQDSGGGEQYF.

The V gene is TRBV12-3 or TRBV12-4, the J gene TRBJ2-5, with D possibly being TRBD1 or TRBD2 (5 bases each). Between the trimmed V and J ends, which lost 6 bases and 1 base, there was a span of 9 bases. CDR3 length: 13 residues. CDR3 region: CASRSGTQETQYF. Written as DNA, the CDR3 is TGTGCCAGCAGATCCGGGACCCAAGAGACCCAGTACTTC.

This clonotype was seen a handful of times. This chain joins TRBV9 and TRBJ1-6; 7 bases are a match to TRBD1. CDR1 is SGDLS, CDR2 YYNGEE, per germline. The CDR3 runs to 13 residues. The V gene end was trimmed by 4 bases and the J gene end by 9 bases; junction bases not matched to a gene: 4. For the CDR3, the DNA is TGTGCCAGCAGCCGGGACAGCGGTTCACCCCTCCACTTT. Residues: CASSRDSGSPLHF.

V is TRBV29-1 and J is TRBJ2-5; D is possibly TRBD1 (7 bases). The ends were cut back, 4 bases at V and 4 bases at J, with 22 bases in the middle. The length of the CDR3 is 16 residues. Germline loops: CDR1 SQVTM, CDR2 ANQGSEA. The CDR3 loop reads CSVAGTASLGGETQYF. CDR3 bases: TGCAGCGTTGCCGGGACAGCGAGCTTGGGAGGAGAGACCCAGTACTTC.

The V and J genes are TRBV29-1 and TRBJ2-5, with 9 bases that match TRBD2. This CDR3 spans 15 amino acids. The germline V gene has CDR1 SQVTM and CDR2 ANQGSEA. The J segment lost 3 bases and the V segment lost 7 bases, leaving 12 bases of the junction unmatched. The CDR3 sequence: CSAQPRTSAEETQYF. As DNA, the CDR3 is TGCAGCGCCCAACCCCGGACTAGCGCAGAAGAGACCCAGTACTTC.

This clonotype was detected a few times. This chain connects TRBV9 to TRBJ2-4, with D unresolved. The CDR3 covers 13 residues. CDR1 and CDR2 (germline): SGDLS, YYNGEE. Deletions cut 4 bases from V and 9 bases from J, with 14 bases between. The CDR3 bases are TGTGCCAGCAGCCCCTGGGGTTATGGCATTCAGTACTTC. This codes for CASSPWGYGIQYF.